This T cell receptor beta chain was profiled in a study of patients and donors after allogeneic stem cell transplantation (dated by TCRdb to about 2020). A remark on this clonotype: Its recognized antigen is unknown. No much larger clonotype is one base removed from it; base qualities were not supplied.

Library prep was done by RT-PCR. TCRdb shows the sequencer as NextSeq 550. TCRdb reanalyzed the raw reads on its own, using fastp at Q25 for trimming and MiXCR for clone calling, and kept in-frame beta chains. Rows matching on CDR3 protein sequence are summarized as one entry with the most common DNA and genes. The table for this sample lists approximately 150,000 distinct CDR3 sequences; 24% of them were counted only once. The biggest ten clones account for about 24% of the sample. V loses 4 bases at its end and J loses 4 bases; junction bases beyond the gene matches: 7. The CDR3 has 15 amino acids, counting the end cysteine and phenylalanine. Kept here is only the CDR3 DNA, which spans 45 bases and is read in frame from base 1. Sequences SGHDN (CDR1) and FVKESK (CDR2) are obtained from the germline V gene.

The rearranged segments are TRBV14 and TRBJ2-1, and TRBD1 matches 7 of the central bases. The specimen sequenced was blood, either unsorted or a sorted T cell fraction (not recorded which). This TCR was recovered from a human donor who was either an allogeneic HSCT recipient or a stem cell or donor lymphocyte infusion donor (not recorded which). It is not recorded whose cells these are; they may come from a transplant donor. The DNA sequence reads TGTGCCAGCAGCCCCCGGACAGGATCATACAATGAGCAGTTCTTC. It encodes CASSPRTGSYNEQFF.